This T cell receptor beta chain was recorded in a study of blood T cell repertoires in COVID-19. Across the whole study: Italy, Spain and the United States were the sources of the convalescent and acute COVID-19 samples. T cells, B-cell-depleted T cells, or PBMCs provided the cDNA or gDNA that served as material.

Authors' analysis steps: Cell counts per sample came from amplifying reference gene primers. Sequencing was performed with immunoSEQ multiplex PCR; in TCRdb, only in-frame clones are kept and a portion is missing. The DNA was the basis for D and trimming; V, J and clone size are from that table. The data hold under 300,000 clones, with about 88% observed a single time. Trimming took 8 bases from V and 2 from J; bases not matched to a gene: 9. The germline gives CDR1 SGHTA, CDR2 FQGTGA. The CDR3 is made up of 15 amino acids. The rearrangement uses TRBV7-3 and TRBJ2-3; TRBD2 matches at 8 bases. This TCR was sampled from a middle-aged woman who had recovered from COVID-19. Sequencing input: peripheral blood. The CDR3: CASGMGRGDTDTQYF. The DNA of the CDR3 is TGTGCCAGCGGAATGGGGCGGGGGGACACAGATACGCAGTATTTT.